A single sample gave rise to the 17 T cell receptor beta chains below, sequenced in a study of cytomegalovirus exposure and HLA in healthy donors (dated by TCRdb to the late 2010s). Library construction relied on the immunoSEQ multiplex PCR assay. For the multiplex PCR, a mixture combining 60 forward primers for TCR Vbeta segments and 13 reverse primers for TCR Jbeta segments was used. Here the immuneACCESS table is served through TCRdb, limited to in-frame sequences with V and J called. Missing clones are a known gap in these copies; in checked studies unresolved V genes cover under half, and the rest lacks a known reason. Across this sample there are 200,000 to 250,000 clones, with 75% to 90% seen only once. The top ten hold roughly 1% of the sample. The sample consisted of PBMCs. These receptors were taken from a young woman in good health and CMV-seronegative.

The chain joins TRBV30 to TRBJ1-2, with D perhaps TRBD1 (6 bases). Germline values: CDR1 GTSNPN, CDR2 SVGIG (reference sequence). Deletions cut 0 bases from V and 2 bases from J, with 10 bases between. This CDR3 is built from 14 residues. The CDR3: CAWSVRGRNYGYTF. For the CDR3, the DNA is TGTGCCTGGAGTGTCAGGGGCCGGAACTATGGCTACACCTTC.

The chain recombines TRBV18 with TRBJ2-1, with 11 positions matching TRBD2. The CDR3 contains 17 residues. Trimming took 3 bases from V and 5 from J; bases not matched to a gene: 9. Germline CDR1 KGHSH, CDR2 LQKENI. The DNA of the CDR3 is TGTGCCAGCTCACCGTGGCGAGGGACTAGCGGTGACAATGAGCAGTTCTTC. Translating gives CASSPWRGTSGDNEQFF.

This clone was detected only once. This chain connects TRBV7-2 to TRBJ2-5; D is uncertain. The CDR3 extends over 16 amino acids. Trimming took off 4 bases at V and 2 bases at J, with 17 bases between the two ends. The germline V gene encodes CDR1 SGHTA and CDR2 FQGNSA. In DNA, the CDR3 is TGTGCCAGCAGCTCAAAATCCGCTAGAGCTCAAGAGACCCAGTACTTC. Translating gives CASSSKSARAQETQYF.

The chain links TRBV2 to TRBJ1-2; the match to TRBD1 covers 8 bases. V lost 7 bases to trimming and J lost 12 bases; unmatched junction nucleotides: 7. There are 11 residues in the CDR3. Germline CDR1 and CDR2: SNHLY and FYNNEI. CDR3 amino acids: CASKDRGSDTF. The CDR3 DNA reads as TGTGCCAGCAAAGACAGGGGTTCTGACACCTTC.

The chain employs TRBV7-8 and TRBJ2-3; 7 bases are shared with TRBD2. Germline CDR1 reads SGHVS; CDR2 reads FQNEAQ. This CDR3 comprises 16 residues. J was trimmed by 2 bases and V by 8 bases; bases with no gene match: 13. CDR3 nucleotides: TGTGCCAGCTTCGGGGCGGCTAGCGGAGTCACAGATACGCAGTATTTT. This codes for CASFGAASGVTDTQYF. Full variable domain (missing parts from reference TRBV7-8 and TRBJ2-3): GAGVSQSPRYKVAKRGQDVALRCDPISGHVSLFWYQQALGQGPEFLTYFQNEAQLDKSGLPSDRFFAERPEGSVSTLKIQRTQQEDSAVYLCASFGAASGVTDTQYFGPGTRLTVL.

The J gene is TRBJ2-1, the V gene TRBV11-2; D may be TRBD2 (5 bases). The CDR3 length is 14 residues. Trimming left V 6 bases short and J 4 bases short, with 13 bases between. Germline assignment: CDR1 SGHAT and CDR2 FQNNGV. The CDR3 DNA is TGTGCCAGCAGGAAAACTAGTATATACAATGAGCAGTTCTTC. It yields the protein CASRKTSIYNEQFF.

The CDR3 sequence is CASSQVGLNTEAFF. DNA for the CDR3: TGCGCCAGCAGCCAAGTCGGTCTGAACACTGAAGCTTTCTTT. This chain connects TRBV4-3 to TRBJ1-1; D remains ambiguous. Germline assignment: CDR1 LGHNA and CDR2 YSLEER. V was pared by 1 base and J by 0 bases, with 6 bases between. The CDR3 sequence is 14 residues long.

The chain is built from TRBV7-3 and TRBJ1-2; 7 nucleotides line up with TRBD1. Germline values: CDR1 SGHTA, CDR2 FQGTGA. This CDR3 region has 14 residues. V lost 2 bases, J lost 4 bases, and 4 bases stayed unmatched. The CDR3: CASSLEAGGYGYTF. Here the CDR3 DNA reads TGTGCCAGCAGCTTAGAAGCAGGGGGCTATGGCTACACCTTC. Full variable domain (rest looked up from reference TRBV7-3 and TRBJ1-2): GAGVSQTPSNKVTEKGKYVELRCDPISGHTALYWYRQSLGQGPEFLIYFQGTGAADDSGLPNDRFFAVRPEGSVSTLKIQRTERGDSAVYLCASSLEAGGYGYTFGSGTRLTVV.

The V gene is TRBV18, the J gene TRBJ2-3; 8 bases match TRBD2. The CDR3 loop spans 15 amino acids. With V trimmed by 5 bases and J by 3 bases, 7 bases remained unmatched. In germline, CDR1 is KGHSH, CDR2 LQKENI. CDR3 region: CASSAAGVATDTQYF. The CDR3 DNA is TGTGCCAGCTCAGCAGCGGGAGTGGCGACAGATACGCAGTATTTT. The complete variable domain, with remaining parts taken from reference TRBV18 and TRBJ2-3, reads NAGVMQNPRHLVRRRGQEARLRCSPMKGHSHVYWYRQLPEEGLKFMVYLQKENIIDESGMPKERFSAEFPKEGPSILRIQQVVRGDSAAYFCASSAAGVATDTQYFGPGTRLTVL.

Comment on this clone: Germline is not matched at one junction end, which may reflect a read error. This specimen includes other DNA sequences encoding the same CDR3. V usage is TRBV10-3 and J usage is TRBJ1-5; 7 positions match TRBD1. Germline CDR1 reads ENHRY; CDR2 reads SYGVKD. CDR3 length: 15 residues. CDR3 nucleotides: TGTGCCATCAGTGAGCACGACAGGGACCTCCAGCCCCAACATTTT. Amino acids: CAISEHDRDLQPQHF.

The rearrangement links TRBV7-2 to TRBJ2-7; 7 bases map to TRBD1. CDR1 and CDR2 (germline): SGHTA, FQGNSA. CDR3 length: 15 residues. Trimming took 5 bases from V and 1 from J; bases not matched to a gene: 8. Here the CDR3 reads CASSLRTGGSYEQYF. The CDR3 region has the DNA TGTGCCAGCAGCCTACGGACAGGCGGGTCCTACGAGCAGTACTTC.

This CDR3 reads CARFRGDRLEQYF. Written as DNA, the CDR3 is TGTGCCAGATTCAGGGGTGACAGACTAGAGCAGTACTTC. The genes are TRBV9 and TRBJ2-7, with a weak D call TRBD1 (6 bases). The CDR3 totals 13 residues. Germline V lookup: CDR1 SGDLS, CDR2 YYNGEE. V shed 8 bases and J shed 7 bases, with 19 bases lying between them.

This clone was seen more than once but under ten times. This chain connects TRBV7-6 to TRBJ2-7; perhaps TRBD1 as D (6 bases). The CDR3 loop spans 15 amino acids. V was clipped by 1 base and J by 6 bases, with 16 bases between them. CDR1 is SGHVS and CDR2 is FNYEAQ in the germline V gene. The CDR3 sequence is CASSLVPRGEFEQYF. The CDR3 bases are TGTGCCAGCAGCTTAGTTCCCAGGGGAGAGTTCGAGCAGTACTTC.

The CDR3 loop is CARGDRINQPQHF. DNA of the CDR3: TGTGCCAGGGGGGACAGGATCAATCAGCCCCAGCATTTT. The J gene is TRBJ1-5, the V gene TRBV2; 8 bases are shared with TRBD1. In germline, CDR1 is SNHLY, CDR2 FYNNEI. Trimming cost V 9 bases and J 3 bases; bases outside gene matches: 4. The CDR3 covers 13 residues. Filled out from reference TRBV2 and TRBJ1-5, the complete variable domain reads EPEVTQTPSHQVTQMGQEVILRCVPISNHLYFYWYRQILGQKVEFLVSFYNNEISEKSEIFDDQFSVERPDGSNFTLKIRSTKLEDSAMYFCARGDRINQPQHFGDGTRLSIL.

This clone was seen a few times. This rearrangement joins TRBV11-2 to TRBJ2-1; 12 bases match TRBD2. Germline values: CDR1 SGHAT, CDR2 FQNNGV. V lost 4 bases to trimming and J lost 1 base; unmatched junction nucleotides: 11. This CDR3 has 19 residues. The CDR3 coding sequence is TGTGCCAGCAGCTCCTTGGGGGCTCTAGCGGGGGGGTCCTACAATGAGCAGTTCTTC. The encoded protein is CASSSLGALAGGSYNEQFF. Drawing the rest from reference TRBV11-2 and TRBJ2-1, the complete variable domain is EAGVAQSPRYKIIEKRQSVAFWCNPISGHATLYWYQQILGQGPKLLIQFQNNGVVDDSQLPKDRFSAERLKGVDSTLKIQPAKLEDSAVYLCASSSLGALAGGSYNEQFFGPGTRLTVL.

This chain joins TRBV5-5 and TRBJ1-2; 8 bases align to TRBD1. Trimming took 3 bases from V and 1 from J; bases not matched to a gene: 8. Germline lookup yields CDR1 SGHKS and CDR2 YYEKEE (reference sequence). The CDR3 totals 16 residues. CDR3 DNA: TGTGCCAGCAGCTCGATACCAGGACAGGGTAACTATGGCTACACCTTC. This encodes CASSSIPGQGNYGYTF. Looking up the rest from reference TRBV5-5 and TRBJ1-2 gives the full variable domain: DAGVTQSPTHLIKTRGQQVTLRCSPISGHKSVSWYQQVLGQGPQFIFQYYEKEERGRGNFPDRFSARQFPNYSSELNVNALLLGDSALYLCASSSIPGQGNYGYTFGSGTRLTVV.

The chain employs TRBV2 and TRBJ2-3, with 11 bases identical to TRBD2. Germline lookup yields CDR1 SNHLY and CDR2 FYNNEI. The CDR3 has 15 residues. The V gene end was trimmed by 8 bases and the J gene end by 2 bases; junction bases not matched to a gene: 6. CDR3 coding DNA: TGTGCCAGCTATTTACTAGCGGGGGTCACAGATACGCAGTATTTT. It specifies CASYLLAGVTDTQYF.